This TCR beta chain was recovered during a study of T cells in Graves' hyperthyroidism and ophthalmopathy. Study-wide background: Specimen type is peripheral blood, collected at initial diagnosis prior to any treatment.

The TCR beta CDR3 regions underwent amplification using RNA transcripts as the source. TCR CDR3 underwent first-round RT-PCR with the HTBI primer set. MiXCR was run by TCRdb on the multiplex PCR reads, yielding one entry per CDR3 protein. The sample carries under 600,000 distinct CDR3 sequences, 15% to 20% recorded once. Ophthalmopathy patients all had a Clinical Activity Score of at least 3, a NOSPECS grade of at least 4 and disease under 3 months old. Based on clinical symptoms, serum thyroxine and TRAb, thyroid ultrasound and orbital computed tomography, diagnoses were reached. Out of over 7.5 ml of fresh peripheral blood came the PBMCs. V lost 4 bases, J lost 1 base, and 10 bases lay in between. The length of the CDR3 is 14 residues.

The source of this sequence is a woman aged 40 to 50 with Graves' ophthalmopathy. The specimen was blood. The chain has TRBV12-3 or TRBV12-4 and TRBJ1-2, with no clear D. The CDR3 reads CASSYDGFNYGYTF. The CDR3 region has the DNA TGTGCCAGCAGTTACGACGGCTTTAACTATGGCTACACCTTC.